The 6 T cell receptor beta chains below were found in one sample sequenced in a study of shared clonotypes between healthy human individuals. Some clones are missing from TCRdb's copy, which holds only in-frame ones; the method was immunoSEQ multiplex PCR. The table has around 600,000 clones, 95% to 98% seen once. The naive CD8 subset, CD45RO-negative cells positively selected for CCR7, excluded terminally differentiated effector memory CD45RA+ cells. Sequencing input: naive CD8+ T cells sorted from blood. The receptors originated from a man aged 30 to 39 in good health.

This chain links TRBV11-2 with TRBJ2-1; D is perhaps TRBD2 (5 bases). The CDR3 loop spans 15 amino acids. CDR1 is SGHAT, CDR2 FQNNGV, per germline. Trimming took off 5 bases at V and 4 bases at J, with 15 bases between the two ends. The CDR3 DNA reads as TGTGCCAGCAGCGGAACAACGGGATCATACAATGAGCAGTTCTTC. It yields the protein CASSGTTGSYNEQFF.

This clone was picked up one time. J is TRBJ2-7 and V is TRBV20-1; D not resolved. This CDR3 is 10 amino acids long. V lost 5 bases to trimming and J lost 3 bases, with 5 bases between them. CDR1 is DFQATT and CDR2 is SNEGSKA in the germline V gene (reference sequence). In DNA form, the CDR3 reads TGCAGTGCTTACGACTACGAGCAGTACTTC. This encodes CSAYDYEQYF.

The chain recombines TRBV2 with TRBJ2-7, with D tentatively TRBD1 or TRBD2 (6 bases each). Trimming cost V 6 bases and J 3 bases, with 12 bases left between them. CDR3 length equals 13 residues. Germline V lookup: CDR1 SNHLY, CDR2 FYNNEI. The CDR3 spells CASRDRRDYEQYF. CDR3 coding DNA: TGTGCCAGCAGAGACAGGAGGGACTACGAGCAGTACTTC.

This chain links TRBV27 with TRBJ2-7; D unclear. The CDR3 spans 14 residues. Trimming took 8 bases from V and 3 from J, leaving 17 bases between them. CDR1 is MNHEY and CDR2 is SMNVEV in the germline V gene (reference sequence). CDR3 sequence reads: CASRVWGFSYEQYF. The DNA for the CDR3 is TGTGCCAGCCGCGTATGGGGATTCAGCTACGAGCAGTACTTC.

This rearrangement joins TRBV9 to TRBJ2-5; 11 nucleotides agree with TRBD2. CDR3 size: 15 residues. Germline V gives CDR1 SGDLS, CDR2 YYNGEE. Trimming removed 6 bases from V and 5 bases from J; junction bases left unmatched: 9. The CDR3 sequence is CASTIAGGPRETQYF. CDR3 sequence (DNA): TGTGCCAGCACCATAGCGGGAGGGCCTAGGGAGACCCAGTACTTC.

On this clone: This sample includes further DNA sequences coding for the same CDR3. J is TRBJ2-1 and V is TRBV29-1; D is uncertain. In germline, CDR1 is SQVTM, CDR2 ANQGSEA. The CDR3 extends over 10 amino acids. V lost 1 base and J 10 bases, leaving 5 bases between the germline ends. CDR3 nucleotides: TGCAGCGTTGAAGGGGGAGAGCAGTTCTTC. Translation: CSVEGGEQFF.